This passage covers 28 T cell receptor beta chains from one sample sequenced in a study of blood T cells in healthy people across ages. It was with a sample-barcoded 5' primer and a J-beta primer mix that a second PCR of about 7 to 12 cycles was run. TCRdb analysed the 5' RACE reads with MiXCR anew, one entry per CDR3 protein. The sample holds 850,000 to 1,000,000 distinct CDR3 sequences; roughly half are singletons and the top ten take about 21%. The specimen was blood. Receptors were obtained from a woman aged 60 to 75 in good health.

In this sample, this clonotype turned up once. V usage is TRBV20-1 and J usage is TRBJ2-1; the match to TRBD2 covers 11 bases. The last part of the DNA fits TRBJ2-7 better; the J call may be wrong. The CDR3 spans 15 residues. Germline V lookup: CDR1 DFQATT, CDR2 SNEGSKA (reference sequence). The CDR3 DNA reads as TGCAGTGCTAGATTAGCGGGAGGGCCCTACAATGAGCAGTACTTC. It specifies CSARLAGGPYNEQYF.

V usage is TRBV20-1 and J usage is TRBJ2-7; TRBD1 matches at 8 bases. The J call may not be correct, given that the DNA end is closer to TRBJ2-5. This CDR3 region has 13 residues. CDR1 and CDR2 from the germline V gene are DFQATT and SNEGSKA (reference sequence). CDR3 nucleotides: TGCAGTGCTAGAGATGGACAGGGAAGGACCCAGTACTTC. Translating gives CSARDGQGRTQYF.

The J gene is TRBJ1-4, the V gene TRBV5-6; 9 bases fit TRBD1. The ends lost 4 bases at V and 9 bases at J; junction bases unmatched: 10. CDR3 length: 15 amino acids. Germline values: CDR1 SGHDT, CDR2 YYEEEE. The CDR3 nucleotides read TGTGCCAGCAGCGTCACAGGGGGCGCGAATAAAAAACTGTTTTTT. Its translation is CASSVTGGANKKLFF.

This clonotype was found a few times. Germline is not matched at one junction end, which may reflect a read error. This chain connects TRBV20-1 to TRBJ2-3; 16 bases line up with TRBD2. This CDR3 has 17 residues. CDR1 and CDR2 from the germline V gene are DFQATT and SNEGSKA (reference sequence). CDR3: CSALGLAGGFGTDTQYF. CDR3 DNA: TGCAGTGCTCTGGGACTAGCGGGAGGGTTTGGCACGGATACGCAGTATTTT.

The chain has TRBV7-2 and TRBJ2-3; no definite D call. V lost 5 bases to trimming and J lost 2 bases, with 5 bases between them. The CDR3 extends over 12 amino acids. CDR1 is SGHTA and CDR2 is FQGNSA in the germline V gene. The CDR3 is CASSGFTDTQYF. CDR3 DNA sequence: TGTGCCAGCAGCGGTTTCACAGATACGCAGTATTTT.

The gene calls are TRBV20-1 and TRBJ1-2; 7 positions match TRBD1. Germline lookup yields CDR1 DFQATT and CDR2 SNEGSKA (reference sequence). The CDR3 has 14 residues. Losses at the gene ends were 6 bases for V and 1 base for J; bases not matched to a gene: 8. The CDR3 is CSAVQGFDNYGYTF. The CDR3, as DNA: TGCAGTGCGGTACAGGGGTTTGATAACTATGGCTACACCTTC.

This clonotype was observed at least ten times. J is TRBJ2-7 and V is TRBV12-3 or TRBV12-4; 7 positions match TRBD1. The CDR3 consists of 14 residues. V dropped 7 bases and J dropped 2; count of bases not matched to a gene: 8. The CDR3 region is CASTPTGKPYEQYF. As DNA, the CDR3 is TGTGCCAGCACTCCGACAGGGAAACCCTACGAGCAGTACTTC.

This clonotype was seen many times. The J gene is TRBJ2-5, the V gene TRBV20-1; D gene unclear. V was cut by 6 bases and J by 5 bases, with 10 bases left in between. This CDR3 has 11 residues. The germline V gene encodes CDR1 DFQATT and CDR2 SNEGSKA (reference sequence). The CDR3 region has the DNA TGCAGTGCGAGTGGTGAGGAGACCCAGTACTTC. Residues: CSASGEETQYF.

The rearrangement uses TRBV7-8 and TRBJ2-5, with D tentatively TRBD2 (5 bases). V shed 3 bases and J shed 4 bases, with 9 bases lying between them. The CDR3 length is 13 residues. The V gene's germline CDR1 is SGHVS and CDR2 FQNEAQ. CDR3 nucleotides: TGTGCCAGCAGCTTCCCCCGGGGAGAGACCCAGTACTTC. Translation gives CASSFPRGETQYF. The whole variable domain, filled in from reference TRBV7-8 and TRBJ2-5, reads GAGVSQSPRYKVAKRGQDVALRCDPISGHVSLFWYQQALGQGPEFLTYFQNEAQLDKSGLPSDRFFAERPEGSVSTLKIQRTQQEDSAVYLCASSFPRGETQYFGPGTRLLVL.

CDR3 in amino acids: CASSQPIGNTGELFF. The DNA for the CDR3 is TGCGCCAGCAGCCAGCCCATAGGAAACACCGGGGAGCTGTTTTTT. The chain is built from TRBV4-3 and TRBJ2-2; D is ambiguous. This CDR3 comprises 15 residues. From germline, CDR1 is LGHNA and CDR2 YSLEER. Trimming took off 3 bases at V and 2 bases at J, with 10 bases between the two ends.

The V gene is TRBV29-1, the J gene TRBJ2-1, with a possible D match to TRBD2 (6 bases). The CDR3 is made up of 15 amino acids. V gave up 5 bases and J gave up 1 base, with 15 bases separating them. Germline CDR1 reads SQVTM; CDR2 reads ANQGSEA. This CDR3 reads CSVNPAGWSYNEQFF. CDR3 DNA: TGCAGCGTTAATCCAGCGGGTTGGTCCTACAATGAGCAGTTCTTC.

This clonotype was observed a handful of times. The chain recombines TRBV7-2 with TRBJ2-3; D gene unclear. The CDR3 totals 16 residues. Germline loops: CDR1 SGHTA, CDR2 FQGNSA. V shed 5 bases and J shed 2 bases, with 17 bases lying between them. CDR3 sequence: CASSLGSDGNTDTQYF. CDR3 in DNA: TGTGCCAGCAGCCTAGGGTCGGACGGCAACACAGATACGCAGTATTTT.

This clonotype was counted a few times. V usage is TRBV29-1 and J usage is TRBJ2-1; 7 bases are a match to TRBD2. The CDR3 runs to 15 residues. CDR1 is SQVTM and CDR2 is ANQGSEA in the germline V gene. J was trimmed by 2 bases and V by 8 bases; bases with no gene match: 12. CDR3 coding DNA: TGCAGCCCCGTTATGGGCGGGAGAACCTACAATGAGCAGTTCTTC. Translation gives CSPVMGGRTYNEQFF.

CDR3 coding DNA: TGTGCCAGCAGCAAAGAGCGGGTGGCCAACACCGGGGAGCTGTTTTTT. The encoded protein is CASSKERVANTGELFF. The V gene is TRBV21-1, the J gene TRBJ2-2. TRBV21-1 is reported as a pseudogene. The CDR3 covers 16 residues.

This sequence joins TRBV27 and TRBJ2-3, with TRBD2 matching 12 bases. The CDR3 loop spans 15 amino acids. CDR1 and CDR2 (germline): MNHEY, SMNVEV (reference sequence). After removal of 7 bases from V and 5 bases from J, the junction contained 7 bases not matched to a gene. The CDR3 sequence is CASTNRGLAGDTQYF. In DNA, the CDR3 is TGTGCCAGCACTAATAGGGGACTAGCGGGAGATACGCAGTATTTT.

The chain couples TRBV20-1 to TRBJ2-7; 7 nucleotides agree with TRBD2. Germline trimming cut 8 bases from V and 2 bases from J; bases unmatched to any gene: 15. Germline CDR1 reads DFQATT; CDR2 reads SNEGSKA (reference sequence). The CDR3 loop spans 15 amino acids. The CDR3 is CSSSHGSGGPYEQYF. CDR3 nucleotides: TGCAGTTCAAGTCACGGATCGGGGGGTCCCTACGAGCAGTACTTC.

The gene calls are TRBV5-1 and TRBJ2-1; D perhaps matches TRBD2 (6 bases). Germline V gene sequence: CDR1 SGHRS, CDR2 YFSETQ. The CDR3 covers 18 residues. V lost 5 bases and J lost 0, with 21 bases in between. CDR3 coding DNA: TGCGCCAGCAGTCAGCGTAGGGACTTTGTTGGCTCCTACAATGAGCAGTTCTTC. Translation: CASSQRRDFVGSYNEQFF.

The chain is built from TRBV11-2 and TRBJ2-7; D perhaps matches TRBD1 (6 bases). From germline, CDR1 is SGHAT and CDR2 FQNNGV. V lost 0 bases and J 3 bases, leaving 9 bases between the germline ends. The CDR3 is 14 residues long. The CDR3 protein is CASSLDDRYYEQYF. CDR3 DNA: TGTGCCAGCAGCTTAGATGACAGGTACTACGAGCAGTACTTC.

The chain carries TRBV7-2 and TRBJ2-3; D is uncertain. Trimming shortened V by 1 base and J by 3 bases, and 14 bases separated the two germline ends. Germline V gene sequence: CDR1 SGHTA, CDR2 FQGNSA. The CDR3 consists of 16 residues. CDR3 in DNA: TGTGCCAGCAGCTTAGGGCTAACGTGGGGTACAGATACGCAGTATTTT. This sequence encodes CASSLGLTWGTDTQYF.

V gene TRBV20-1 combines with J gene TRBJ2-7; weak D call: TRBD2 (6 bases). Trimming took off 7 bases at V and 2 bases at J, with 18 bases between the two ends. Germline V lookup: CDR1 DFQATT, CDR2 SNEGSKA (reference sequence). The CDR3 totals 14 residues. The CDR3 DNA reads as TGCAGTGGGAGACCGGGACTCGCAACCTACGAGCAGTACTTC. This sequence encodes CSGRPGLATYEQYF.

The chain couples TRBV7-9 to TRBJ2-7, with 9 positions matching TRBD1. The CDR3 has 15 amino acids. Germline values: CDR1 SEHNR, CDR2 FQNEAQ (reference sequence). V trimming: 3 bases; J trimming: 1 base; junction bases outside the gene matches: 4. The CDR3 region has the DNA TGTGCCAGCAGCTTTCGGACAGGGGTATCCTACGAGCAGTACTTC. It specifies CASSFRTGVSYEQYF. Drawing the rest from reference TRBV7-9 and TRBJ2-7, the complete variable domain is DTGVSQNPRHKITKRGQNVTFRCDPISEHNRLYWYRQTLGQGPEFLTYFQNEAQLEKSRLLSDRFSAERPKGSFSTLEIQRTEQGDSAMYLCASSFRTGVSYEQYFGPGTRLTVT.

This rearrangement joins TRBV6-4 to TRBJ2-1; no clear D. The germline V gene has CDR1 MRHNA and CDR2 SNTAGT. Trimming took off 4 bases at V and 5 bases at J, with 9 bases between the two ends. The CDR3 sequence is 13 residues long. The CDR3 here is CASSASEDNEQFF. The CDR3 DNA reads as TGTGCCAGCAGTGCTTCCGAGGACAATGAGCAGTTCTTC.

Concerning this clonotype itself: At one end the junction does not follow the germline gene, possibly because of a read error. CDR3 DNA: TGCGCCAGCAGCCAAGAGGACAGGGGCGTTCGCGGGCCCTACTACGGGCAGTACTTC. Amino acids: CASSQEDRGVRGPYYGQYF. The chain employs TRBV4-1 and TRBJ2-7, with TRBD1 identical over 9 bases. Germline values: CDR1 MGHRA, CDR2 YSYEKL. The CDR3 is 19 residues long.

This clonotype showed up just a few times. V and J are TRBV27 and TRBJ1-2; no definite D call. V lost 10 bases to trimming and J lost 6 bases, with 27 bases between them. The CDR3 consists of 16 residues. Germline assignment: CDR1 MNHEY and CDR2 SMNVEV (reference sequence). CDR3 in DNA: TGTGCCAACCCATCGGGAGGGATAGTAACCCGGAATGGCTACACCTTC. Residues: CANPSGGIVTRNGYTF.

The CDR3 region has the DNA TGTGCCAGTAGCCCCCCAAAAAGGGACAGGGTGAACACCGGGGAGCTGTTTTTT. Protein: CASSPPKRDRVNTGELFF. This sequence joins TRBV19 and TRBJ2-2; 9 bases map to TRBD1. The length of the CDR3 is 18 residues. V shed 6 bases and J 1 base; nucleotides not matched to a gene: 12. Per the germline V gene, CDR1 is LNHDA and CDR2 is SQIVND (reference sequence).

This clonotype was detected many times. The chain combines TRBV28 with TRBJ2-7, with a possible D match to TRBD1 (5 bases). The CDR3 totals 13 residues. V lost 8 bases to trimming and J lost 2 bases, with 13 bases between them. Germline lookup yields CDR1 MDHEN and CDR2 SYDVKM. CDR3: CASSDMLTYEQYF. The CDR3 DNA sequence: TGTGCCAGCTCGGACATGTTGACCTACGAGCAGTACTTC.

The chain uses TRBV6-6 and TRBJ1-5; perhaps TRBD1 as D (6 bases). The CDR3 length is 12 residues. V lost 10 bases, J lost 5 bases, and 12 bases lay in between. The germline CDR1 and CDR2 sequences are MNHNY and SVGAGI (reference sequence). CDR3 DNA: TGTGCCACGGATGGGGGGCATCAGCCCCAGCATTTT. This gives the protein CATDGGHQPQHF.

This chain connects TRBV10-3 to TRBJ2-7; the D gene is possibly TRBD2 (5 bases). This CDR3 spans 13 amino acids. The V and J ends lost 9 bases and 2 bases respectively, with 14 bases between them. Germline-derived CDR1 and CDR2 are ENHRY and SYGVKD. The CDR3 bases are TGTGCCATAGAGAGCGGCGAAACCTACGAGCAGTACTTC. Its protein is CAIESGETYEQYF.